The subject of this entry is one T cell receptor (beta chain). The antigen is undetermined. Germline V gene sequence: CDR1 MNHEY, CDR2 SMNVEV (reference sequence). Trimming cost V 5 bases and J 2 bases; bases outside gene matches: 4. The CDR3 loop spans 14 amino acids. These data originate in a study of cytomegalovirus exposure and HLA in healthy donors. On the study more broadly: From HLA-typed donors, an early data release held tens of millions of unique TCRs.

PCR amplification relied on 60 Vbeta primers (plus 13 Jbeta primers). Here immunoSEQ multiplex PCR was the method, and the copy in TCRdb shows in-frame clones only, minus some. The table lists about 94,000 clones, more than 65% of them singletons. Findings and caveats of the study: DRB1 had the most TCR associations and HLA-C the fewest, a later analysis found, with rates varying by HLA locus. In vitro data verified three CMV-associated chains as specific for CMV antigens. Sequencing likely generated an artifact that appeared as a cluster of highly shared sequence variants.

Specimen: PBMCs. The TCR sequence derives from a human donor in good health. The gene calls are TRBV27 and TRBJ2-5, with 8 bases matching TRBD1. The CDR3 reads CASSPGTGQETQYF. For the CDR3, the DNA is TGTGCCAGCAGTCCCGGGACAGGTCAAGAGACCCAGTACTTC.